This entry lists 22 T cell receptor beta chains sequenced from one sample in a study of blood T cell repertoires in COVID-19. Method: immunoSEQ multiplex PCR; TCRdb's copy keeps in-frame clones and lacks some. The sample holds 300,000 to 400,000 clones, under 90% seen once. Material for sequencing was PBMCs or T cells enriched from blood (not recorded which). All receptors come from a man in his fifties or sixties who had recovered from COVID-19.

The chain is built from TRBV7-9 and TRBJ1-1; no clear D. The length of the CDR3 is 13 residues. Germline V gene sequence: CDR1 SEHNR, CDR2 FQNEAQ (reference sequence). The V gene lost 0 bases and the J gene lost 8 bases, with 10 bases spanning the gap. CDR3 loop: CASSLAPTAEAFF. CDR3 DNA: TGTGCCAGCAGCTTAGCGCCAACAGCCGAAGCTTTCTTT.

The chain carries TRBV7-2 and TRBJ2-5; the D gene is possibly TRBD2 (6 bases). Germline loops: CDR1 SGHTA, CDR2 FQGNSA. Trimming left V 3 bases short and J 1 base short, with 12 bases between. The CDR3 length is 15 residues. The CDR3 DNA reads TGTGCCAGCAGCTTCCAGCGCGGGGCCCAAGAGACCCAGTACTTC. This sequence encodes CASSFQRGAQETQYF.

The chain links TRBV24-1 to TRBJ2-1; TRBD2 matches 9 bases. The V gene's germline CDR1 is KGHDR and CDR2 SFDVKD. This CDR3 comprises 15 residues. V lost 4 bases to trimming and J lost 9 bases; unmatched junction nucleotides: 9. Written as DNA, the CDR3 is TGTGCCACCAGTGAGCCCGGGACTAGCAGGAGTGAGCAGTTCTTC. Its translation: CATSEPGTSRSEQFF.

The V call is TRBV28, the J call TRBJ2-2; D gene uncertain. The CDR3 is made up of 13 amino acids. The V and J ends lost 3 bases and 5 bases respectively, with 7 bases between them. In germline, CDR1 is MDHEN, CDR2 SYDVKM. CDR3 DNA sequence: TGTGCCAGCAGTTTCGGTACGACCGGGGAGCTGTTTTTT. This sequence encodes CASSFGTTGELFF.

The chain's CDR3 is CATSTPEGTLNTGELFF. Here the CDR3 DNA reads TGTGCCACCAGCACCCCCGAGGGGACACTGAACACCGGGGAGCTGTTTTTT. This rearrangement joins TRBV15 to TRBJ2-2; tentatively, D is TRBD1 (6 bases). The CDR3 extends over 17 amino acids. Trimming took 4 bases from V and 1 from J, leaving 16 bases between them. Per the germline V gene, CDR1 is LNHNV and CDR2 is YYDKDF (reference sequence).

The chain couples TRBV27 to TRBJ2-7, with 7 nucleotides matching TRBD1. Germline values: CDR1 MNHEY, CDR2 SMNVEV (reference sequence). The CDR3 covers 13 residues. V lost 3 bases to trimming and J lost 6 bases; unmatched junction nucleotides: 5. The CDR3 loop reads CASSLTTGLEQYF. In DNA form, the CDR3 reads TGTGCCAGCAGTTTGACGACAGGGCTCGAGCAGTACTTC.

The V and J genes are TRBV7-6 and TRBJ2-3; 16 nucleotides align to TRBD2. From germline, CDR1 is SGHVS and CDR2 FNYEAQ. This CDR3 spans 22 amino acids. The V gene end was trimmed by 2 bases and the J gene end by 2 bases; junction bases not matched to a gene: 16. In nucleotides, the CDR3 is TGTGCCAGCAGCTTACTAATCCAATTAAGGGGACTAGCGGGAGGGCCCACAGATACGCAGTATTTT. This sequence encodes CASSLLIQLRGLAGGPTDTQYF. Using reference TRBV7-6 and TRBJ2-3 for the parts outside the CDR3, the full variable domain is GAGVSQSPRYKVTKRGQDVALRCDPISGHVSLYWYRQALGQGPEFLTYFNYEAQQDKSGLPNDRFSAERPEGSISTLTIQRTEQRDSAMYRCASSLLIQLRGLAGGPTDTQYFGPGTRLTVL.

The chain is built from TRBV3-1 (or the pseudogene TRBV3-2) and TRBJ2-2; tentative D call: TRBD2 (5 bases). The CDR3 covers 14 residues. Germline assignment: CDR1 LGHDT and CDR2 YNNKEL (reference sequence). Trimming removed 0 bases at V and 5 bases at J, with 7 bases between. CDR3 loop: CASSQESGTGELFF. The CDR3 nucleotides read TGTGCCAGCAGCCAAGAGTCGGGGACCGGGGAGCTGTTTTTT.

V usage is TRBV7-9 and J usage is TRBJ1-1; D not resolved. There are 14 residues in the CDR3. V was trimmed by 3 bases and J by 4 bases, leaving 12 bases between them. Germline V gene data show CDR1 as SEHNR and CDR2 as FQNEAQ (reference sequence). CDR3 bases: TGTGCCAGCAGCTTCTTGGGCGCCCCCACTGAAGCTTTCTTT. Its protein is CASSFLGAPTEAFF.

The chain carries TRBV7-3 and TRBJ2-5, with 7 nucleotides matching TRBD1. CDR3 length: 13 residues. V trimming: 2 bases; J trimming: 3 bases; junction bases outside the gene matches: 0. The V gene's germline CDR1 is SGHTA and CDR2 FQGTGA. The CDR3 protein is CASSLDREETQYF. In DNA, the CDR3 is TGTGCCAGCAGCTTAGACAGGGAAGAGACCCAGTACTTC.

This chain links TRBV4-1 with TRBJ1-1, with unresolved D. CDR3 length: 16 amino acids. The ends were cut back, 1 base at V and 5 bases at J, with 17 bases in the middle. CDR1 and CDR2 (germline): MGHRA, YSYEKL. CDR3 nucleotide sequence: TGCGCCAGCAGCCAAGGTCCCGGAGGCGGCGGGACTGAAGCTTTCTTT. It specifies CASSQGPGGGGTEAFF.

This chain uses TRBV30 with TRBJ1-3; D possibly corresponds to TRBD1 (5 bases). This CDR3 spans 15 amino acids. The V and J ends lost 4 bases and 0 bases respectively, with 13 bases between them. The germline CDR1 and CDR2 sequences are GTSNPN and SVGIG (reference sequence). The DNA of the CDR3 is TGTGCCTGGATAACAGGTTCACTCTCTGGAAACACCATATATTTT. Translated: CAWITGSLSGNTIYF. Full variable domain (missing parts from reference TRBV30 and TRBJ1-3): SQTIHQWPATLVQPVGSPLSLECTVEGTSNPNLYWYRQAAGRGLQLLFYSVGIGQISSEVPQNLSASRPQDRQFILSSKKLLLSDSGFYLCAWITGSLSGNTIYFGEGSWLTVV.

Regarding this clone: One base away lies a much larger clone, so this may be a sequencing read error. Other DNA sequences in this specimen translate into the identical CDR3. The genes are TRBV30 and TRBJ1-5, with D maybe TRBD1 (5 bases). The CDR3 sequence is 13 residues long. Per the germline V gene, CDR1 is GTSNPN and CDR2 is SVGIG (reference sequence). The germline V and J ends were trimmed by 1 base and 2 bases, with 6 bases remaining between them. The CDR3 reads CAWSEQGNQPQHF. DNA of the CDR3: TGTGCCTGGAGTGAACAGGGCAATCAGCCCCAGCATTTT.

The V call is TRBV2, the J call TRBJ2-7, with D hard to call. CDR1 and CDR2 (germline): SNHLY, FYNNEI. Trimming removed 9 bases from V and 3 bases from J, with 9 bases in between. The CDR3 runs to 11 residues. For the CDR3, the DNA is TGTGCCAGTTCTGACAACTACGAGCAGTACTTC. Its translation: CASSDNYEQYF.

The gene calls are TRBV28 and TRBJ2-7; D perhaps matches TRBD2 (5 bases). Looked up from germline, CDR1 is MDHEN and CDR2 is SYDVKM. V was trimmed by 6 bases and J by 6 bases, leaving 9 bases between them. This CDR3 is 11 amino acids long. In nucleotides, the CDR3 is TGTGCCAGCAGCACTAGACGCGAGCAGTACTTC. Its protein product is CASSTRREQYF.

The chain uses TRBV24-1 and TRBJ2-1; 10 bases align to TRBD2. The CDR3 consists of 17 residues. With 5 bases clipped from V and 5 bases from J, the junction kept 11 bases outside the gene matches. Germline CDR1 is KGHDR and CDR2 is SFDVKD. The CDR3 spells CATSGNIAGGGHNEQFF. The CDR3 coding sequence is TGTGCCACCAGTGGTAATATAGCGGGAGGCGGCCACAATGAGCAGTTCTTC.

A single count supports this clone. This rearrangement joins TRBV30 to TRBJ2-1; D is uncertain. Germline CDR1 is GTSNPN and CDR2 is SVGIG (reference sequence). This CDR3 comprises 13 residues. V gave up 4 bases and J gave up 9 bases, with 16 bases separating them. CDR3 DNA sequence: TGTGCCTGGACCCGTACCGTGAACGGTGAGCAGTTCTTC. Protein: CAWTRTVNGEQFF.

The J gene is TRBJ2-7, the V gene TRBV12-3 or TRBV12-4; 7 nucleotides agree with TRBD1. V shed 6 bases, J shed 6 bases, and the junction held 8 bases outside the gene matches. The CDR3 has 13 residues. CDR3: CASSQRGPSEQYF. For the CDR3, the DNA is TGTGCCAGCAGCCAAAGGGGGCCGAGCGAGCAGTACTTC.

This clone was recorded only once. The CDR3 loop reads CASSVAGASDTQYF. CDR3 coding DNA: TGTGCCAGCAGCGTAGCGGGAGCGTCTGATACGCAGTATTTT. The chain has TRBV11-2 and TRBJ2-3, with TRBD2 matching 9 bases. V was pared by 5 bases and J by 6 bases, with 6 bases of the junction left unmatched. The length of the CDR3 is 14 residues. Germline V gives CDR1 SGHAT, CDR2 FQNNGV.

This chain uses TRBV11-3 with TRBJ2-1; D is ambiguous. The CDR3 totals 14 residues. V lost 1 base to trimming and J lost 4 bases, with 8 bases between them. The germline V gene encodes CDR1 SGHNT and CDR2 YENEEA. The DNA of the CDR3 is TGTGCCAGCAGCTTAGGGCAGGCTTACAATGAGCAGTTCTTC. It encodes CASSLGQAYNEQFF.

For the CDR3, the DNA is TGTGCCAGCAGCGGAGCGGGAGAGGGTCGGTTCTTC. It encodes CASSGAGEGRFF. The chain employs TRBV11-1 and TRBJ2-1, with 8 bases identical to TRBD2. CDR1 and CDR2 from the germline V gene are SGHAT and FQDESV (reference sequence). V gave up 5 bases and J gave up 15 bases; unmatched junction bases: 9. The CDR3 totals 12 residues.

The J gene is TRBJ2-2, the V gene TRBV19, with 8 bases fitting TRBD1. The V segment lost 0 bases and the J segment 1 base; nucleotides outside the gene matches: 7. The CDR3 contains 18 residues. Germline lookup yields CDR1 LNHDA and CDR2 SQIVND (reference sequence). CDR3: CASSIDVLGQGNTGELFF. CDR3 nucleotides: TGTGCCAGTAGTATAGATGTGTTAGGACAGGGGAACACCGGGGAGCTGTTTTTT.